The entry below gives a single T cell receptor beta chain sequence along with its context. Its antigen remains unknown. The data belong to a study of T cell responses to AZD1222 COVID-19 vaccine. Whole-study results and caveats: Spike-specific TCR depth and breadth grew after two AZD1222 doses. The CD4 TCRs associated with vaccination extended across spike and predominated at 160-218 and 743-854. Females outnumbered males among donors, who were mostly white British; clonal diversity was possibly underestimated.

Second-dose groups at about 4 or about 12 weeks were pooled. The assay was immunoSEQ multiplex PCR, and TCRdb's table has in-frame clones only and misses some. Of 150,000 to 200,000 clones listed, under 95% are singletons. The receptor's source is an adult who received the AZD1222 COVID-19 vaccine. This sample comprised peripheral blood, obtained 28 days after the second AZD1222 dose.

The CDR3 sequence is CASSLTGGYYEQYF. Written as DNA, the CDR3 is TGTGCCAGCAGCTTGACAGGGGGATACTACGAGCAGTACTTC. This chain uses TRBV7-2 with TRBJ2-7; 9 bases are shared with TRBD1. V was clipped by 3 bases and J by 3 bases; unmatched bases: 3. Germline CDR1 reads SGHTA; CDR2 reads FQGNSA. This CDR3 has 14 residues.